Listed below are T cell receptor beta chains from one sample, sequenced in a study of CD8+ T cells in alopecia areata. Sequencing was performed with immunoSEQ multiplex PCR; in TCRdb, only in-frame clones are kept and a portion is missing. The table shows over 150,000 clones, with 55% to 75% occurring only once. Sequenced material: CD4+ T cells sorted from blood, taken at week 24, from a patient treated with tofacitinib. These receptors were obtained from a human donor with alopecia areata. The CDR3 runs from the conserved cysteine through the conserved F or W. A D gene is named only where the DNA matches it firmly. Only part of the rows carry a size: once, few, many, or a class if the clone is expanded.

size: -; D: -; V: TRBV5-6; J: TRBJ1-2; DNA: TGTGCCAGCAGCTTGTTCGGGGGTAACTATGGCTACACCTTC; CDR3: CASSLFGGNYGYTF
size: once; D: TRBD2; V: TRBV2; J: TRBJ2-1; DNA: TGTGCCAGCAGTCTACGGGGGGGAGAATTCTTC; CDR3: CASSLRGGEFF
size: -; D: TRBD1; V: TRBV29-1; J: TRBJ2-5; DNA: TGCAGCGTGTGGGACAGGGGGCAAGAGACCCAGTACTTC; CDR3: CSVWDRGQETQYF
size: -; D: -; V: TRBV6-5; J: TRBJ1-6; DNA: TGTGCCAGCAGTTCAGCAGTGATTAGGGGGTCACCCCTCCACTTT; CDR3: CASSSAVIRGSPLHF
size: -; D: -; V: TRBV7-2; J: TRBJ1-2; DNA: TGTGCCAGCAGCTTAGGGGCCTATGGCTACACCTTC; CDR3: CASSLGAYGYTF
size: -; D: -; V: TRBV6-5; J: TRBJ1-6; DNA: TGTGCCAGCAGTTCGCGACAGAGGGGAAATTCACCCCTCCACTTT; CDR3: CASSSRQRGNSPLHF
size: few; D: TRBD1; V: TRBV18; J: TRBJ1-2; DNA: TGTGCCAGCTCACCGACCCGGACAGGGTACGGCTACACCTTC; CDR3: CASSPTRTGYGYTF
size: -; D: -; V: TRBV29-1; J: TRBJ1-5; DNA: TGCAGCGTTCGCGGTTCGGGCAATCAGCCCCAGCATTTT; CDR3: CSVRGSGNQPQHF
size: -; D: -; V: TRBV5-6; J: TRBJ1-1; DNA: TGTGCCAGCAGCTCGATTGAGCGAACGAACACTGAAGCTTTCTTT; CDR3: CASSSIERTNTEAFF
size: -; D: -; V: TRBV30; J: TRBJ2-7; DNA: TGTGCCTGGAGTGTACGCCGGGGGAAAACCTACGAGCAGTACTTC; CDR3: CAWSVRRGKTYEQYF
size: -; D: -; V: TRBV15; J: TRBJ2-3; DNA: TGTGCCACCAGCCTTCAGGGGTATGATACGCAGTATTTT; CDR3: CATSLQGYDTQYF
size: -; D: -; V: TRBV2; J: TRBJ2-7; DNA: TGTGCCAGCAGTGTCAGGGGTGGTAGGACCCGGGAGCAGTACTTC; CDR3: CASSVRGGRTREQYF
size: -; D: TRBD2; V: TRBV7-7; J: TRBJ2-1; DNA: TGTGCTAGCAGCCCTGGGACTAGCGCGTACAATGAGCAGTTCTTC; CDR3: CASSPGTSAYNEQFF
size: -; D: TRBD1; V: TRBV11-3; J: TRBJ2-3; DNA: TGTGCCAGCAGCCCGAGCCTAGGACAGGTCGGGGCAGATACGCAGTATTTT; CDR3: CASSPSLGQVGADTQYF
size: few; D: -; V: TRBV6-6; J: TRBJ1-2; DNA: TGTGCCAGCAGTTACTCTTCGAACTATGGCTACACCTTC; CDR3: CASSYSSNYGYTF
size: -; D: TRBD1; V: TRBV29-1; J: TRBJ2-7; DNA: TGCAGCGCCGCCGACAGGGCGTATGAGCAGTACTTC; CDR3: CSAADRAYEQYF
size: -; D: -; V: TRBV5-1; J: TRBJ1-5; DNA: TGCGCCAGCAGCTTGGCAGGGGCCGGACAGCCCCAGCATTTT; CDR3: CASSLAGAGQPQHF
size: few; D: -; V: TRBV11-2; J: TRBJ1-6; DNA: TGTGCCAGCAGCCAGACAGGCTATTCACCCCTCCACTTT; CDR3: CASSQTGYSPLHF
size: few; D: TRBD1; V: TRBV6-5; J: TRBJ2-1; DNA: TGTGCCAGCAGTTACCTTCCACGACAGGGCTTGATCTTC; CDR3: CASSYLPRQGLIF
size: once; D: -; V: TRBV9; J: TRBJ2-5; DNA: TGTGCCAGCAGCGTCCTCTATGGGGGGCAAGAGACCCAGTACTTC; CDR3: CASSVLYGGQETQYF
size: once; D: -; V: TRBV15; J: TRBJ1-5; DNA: TGTGCCACCAGCAGACAGCACAATCAGCCCCAGCATTTT; CDR3: CATSRQHNQPQHF
size: once; D: -; V: TRBV5-5; J: TRBJ2-1; DNA: TGTGCCAGCAGCTTGACCACACTTGAGCAGTTCTTC; CDR3: CASSLTTLEQFF
size: -; D: TRBD1; V: TRBV6-5; J: TRBJ1-5; DNA: TGTGCCAGCAGTTCAGACAGGGGAGTTGGTCAGCCCCAGCATTTT; CDR3: CASSSDRGVGQPQHF
size: -; D: -; V: TRBV2; J: TRBJ2-5; DNA: TGTGCCAGCAGTGGATTCAGGGCTGGTAGGGGAGAGACCCAGTACTTC; CDR3: CASSGFRAGRGETQYF
size: -; D: TRBD2; V: TRBV11-2; J: TRBJ2-5; DNA: TGTGCCAGCAGCTTAAGTTCTCGACTAGCGGGGGGAGCGGAGAGACCCCAGTACTTC; CDR3: CASSLSSRLAGGAERPQYF
size: few; D: TRBD2; V: TRBV10-3; J: TRBJ2-2; DNA: TGTGCCATCAGTGAAGTGTCTAGCGGGGCCGGGGAGCTGTTTTTT; CDR3: CAISEVSSGAGELFF
size: -; D: -; V: TRBV6-5; J: TRBJ1-1; DNA: TGTGCCAGCAGTTACACCGGGAACACTGAAGCTTTCTTT; CDR3: CASSYTGNTEAFF
size: few; D: TRBD1; V: TRBV29-1; J: TRBJ1-1; DNA: TGCAGCGTAAGAAAAGGACAGGCGGGGAACACTGAAGCTTTCTTT; CDR3: CSVRKGQAGNTEAFF
size: -; D: TRBD1; V: TRBV11-2; J: TRBJ2-5; DNA: TGTGCCAGCAGCAAAGGGGACAGTCGGCAAGAGACCCAGTACTTC; CDR3: CASSKGDSRQETQYF
size: -; D: -; V: TRBV30; J: TRBJ2-7; DNA: TGTGCCTGGAGTCGCCAGTCCGGCGAGCAGTACTTC; CDR3: CAWSRQSGEQYF
size: -; D: TRBD1; V: TRBV12-5; J: TRBJ2-3; DNA: TGTGCTAGTGGTGTCTTCCGGGACAGGGCAACAGATACGCAGTATTTT; CDR3: CASGVFRDRATDTQYF
size: -; D: -; V: TRBV6-5; J: TRBJ1-2; DNA: TGTGCCAGCAGCCCAGCAGGTGCTAACTATGGCTACACCTTC; CDR3: CASSPAGANYGYTF
size: -; D: -; V: TRBV6-5; J: TRBJ2-7; DNA: TGTGCCAGCAGTTACCGCTACGAGCAGTACTTC; CDR3: CASSYRYEQYF
size: -; D: TRBD2; V: TRBV19; J: TRBJ2-3; DNA: TGTGCCAGTACCCCAAGCGGGGAGAGCACAGATACGCAGTATTTT; CDR3: CASTPSGESTDTQYF
size: -; D: -; V: TRBV27; J: TRBJ2-7; DNA: TGTGCCAGCAGTTCCCCATCTCCCCAGGGAAGTCTGCCCTACGAGCAGTACTTC; CDR3: CASSSPSPQGSLPYEQYF
size: -; D: -; V: TRBV30; J: TRBJ2-1; DNA: TGTGCCTGGACCGCCATTAGCTCCTACAATGAGCAGTTCTTC; CDR3: CAWTAISSYNEQFF
size: many; D: -; V: TRBV19; J: TRBJ2-7; DNA: TGTGCCAGTAGTAGCCTCGGACAGGGAGGGTCCTTCAACTTC; CDR3: CASSSLGQGGSFNF